This T cell receptor beta chain was profiled in a study of blood T cell repertoires in COVID-19. Per the authors' pipeline: Amplified reference gene primers provided the basis for estimating nucleated cell counts. Sequenced by immunoSEQ multiplex PCR; TCRdb stores in-frame clones only, minus some. V, J and clone size derive from that table, while D and trimming were established from the DNA sequence. The table shows approximately 180,000 clones, with approximately 89% occurring only once. Participants spanned ages about 18 to 90 years and resided in about 24 US areas. Participant-reported clinical history was the basis for cohort assignment. The CDR3 length is 15 residues. Germline CDR1 SEHNR, CDR2 FQNEAQ (reference sequence). With V trimmed by 5 bases and J by 1 base, 3 bases remained unmatched.

This sequence joins TRBV7-9 and TRBJ2-3; the match to TRBD1 covers 10 bases. This clonotype was sampled from a woman aged 40 to 55 with acute COVID-19. Sequencing was carried out using PBMCs or T cells enriched from blood (not recorded which). CDR3 DNA: TGTGCCAGCAGCATGACAGGGGGCGGCACAGATACGCAGTATTTT. Protein: CASSMTGGGTDTQYF.